The 28 T cell receptor beta chains in this list originate from one sample, sequenced in a study of CD8 T cells in ankylosing spondylitis. TCRdb re-called the 5' RACE reads with MiXCR, one entry per CDR3 protein. This sample has more than 150,000 distinct CDR3 sequences, with 18% found just once. Source material: blood, either unsorted or a sorted T cell fraction (not recorded which). The receptors stem from a male donor under 30 with ankylosing spondylitis or in good health (not recorded which).

This clonotype was counted ten times or more. The chain recombines TRBV5-1 with TRBJ1-2, with a possible D match to TRBD1 (5 bases). This CDR3 comprises 14 residues. V lost 3 bases, J lost 0 bases, and 9 bases lay in between. Per germline, CDR1 SGHRS and CDR2 YFSETQ. Here the CDR3 DNA reads TGCGCCAGCAGCTGGGACCGAGCTAACTATGGCTACACCTTC. Translation: CASSWDRANYGYTF.

This clonotype occurred many times. The rearrangement links TRBV4-1 to TRBJ1-5; the D gene is possibly TRBD1 (5 bases). The ends were cut back, 4 bases at V and 6 bases at J, with 16 bases in the middle. CDR1 MGHRA and CDR2 YSYEKL come from the germline V gene. The CDR3 covers 15 residues. Here the CDR3 reads CASSRTEGVGQPQHF. In nucleotides, the CDR3 is TGCGCCAGCAGCCGCACGGAAGGGGTTGGTCAGCCCCAGCATTTT.

Many counts were recorded for this clonotype. The chain joins TRBV20-1 to TRBJ2-1, with D unresolved. Germline CDR1 DFQATT, CDR2 SNEGSKA (reference sequence). The CDR3 spans 12 residues. V was cut by 5 bases and J by 7 bases, with 12 bases left in between. The CDR3: CSAPSVGNEQFF. In DNA, the CDR3 is TGCAGTGCTCCTTCGGTTGGGAATGAGCAGTTCTTC.

The gene calls are TRBV20-1 and TRBJ2-1, with 9 bases identical to TRBD1. The CDR3 runs to 13 residues. Germline V lookup: CDR1 DFQATT, CDR2 SNEGSKA (reference sequence). Trimming cost V 7 bases and J 1 base; bases outside gene matches: 2. In DNA form, the CDR3 reads TGCAGTGGAGGGACAGGGTCCTACAATGAGCAGTTCTTC. It codes for CSGGTGSYNEQFF.

This clonotype was counted many times. The chain combines TRBV28 with TRBJ1-3; D gene uncertain. Looked up from germline, CDR1 is MDHEN and CDR2 is SYDVKM. This CDR3 is 17 amino acids long. V dropped 5 bases and J dropped 1 base, with 18 bases sitting between them. The CDR3 loop is CASSPLLLRGSGNTIYF. As DNA, the CDR3 is TGTGCCAGCAGTCCCCTTTTATTGCGCGGGTCTGGAAACACCATATATTTT.

Many counts were recorded for this clonotype. CDR3 in DNA: TGTGCCATCAGGGGGTCGGCGGGAGGGCCGGGCGAGCAGTACGTC. Translated: CAIRGSAGGPGEQYV. V gene TRBV10-3 combines with J gene TRBJ2-7; TRBD2 matches at 9 bases. The V gene end was trimmed by 6 bases and the J gene end by 6 bases; junction bases not matched to a gene: 12. The CDR3 covers 15 residues. Per the germline V gene, CDR1 is ENHRY and CDR2 is SYGVKD.

This clonotype has just one count. The rearrangement links TRBV19 to TRBJ2-2, with D unresolved. Germline V gives CDR1 LNHDA, CDR2 SQIVND (reference sequence). The CDR3 has 13 residues. The V end lost 6 bases, the J end lost 6 bases, and 11 bases lay between the germline ends. The CDR3 sequence is CASRAKPPGELFF. CDR3 coding DNA: TGTGCCAGTAGAGCGAAGCCCCCCGGGGAGCTGTTTTTT.

This clonotype was counted at least ten times. As DNA, the CDR3 is TGCGCCAGCAGCACGGACAGGGGCACAGATACGCAGTATTTT. This translates into CASSTDRGTDTQYF. The genes are TRBV5-1 and TRBJ2-3; 8 positions match TRBD1. J lost 1 base, V lost 4 bases, and 2 bases had no gene match. The germline V gene has CDR1 SGHRS and CDR2 YFSETQ. CDR3 length: 14 amino acids.

There are a few counts of this clonotype. The CDR3 coding sequence is TGCAGTGCTACTTCTAGCGGGGGGTCCTACAATGAGCAGTTCTTC. Its protein product is CSATSSGGSYNEQFF. The chain joins TRBV20-1 to TRBJ2-1, with 11 bases matching TRBD2. The V gene's germline CDR1 is DFQATT and CDR2 SNEGSKA (reference sequence). V dropped 4 bases and J dropped 1; count of bases not matched to a gene: 3. The CDR3 consists of 15 residues.

This clonotype was seen ten or more times. The chain combines TRBV4-1 with TRBJ1-4; tentative D call: TRBD1 (5 bases). The V gene lost 0 bases and the J gene lost 0 bases, with 8 bases spanning the gap. Germline V gene lookup returns CDR1 MGHRA and CDR2 YSYEKL. The CDR3 has 16 amino acids. In DNA form, the CDR3 reads TGCGCCAGCAGCCAAGATGGGGCCACAACTAATGAAAAACTGTTTTTT. This translates into CASSQDGATTNEKLFF.

This clonotype was detected ten times or more. V and J are TRBV4-3 and TRBJ2-3; D is ambiguous. The CDR3 covers 14 residues. The V end lost 6 bases, the J end lost 5 bases, and 15 bases lay between the germline ends. Germline V gene data show CDR1 as LGHNA and CDR2 as YSLEER. CDR3 coding DNA: TGCGCCAGCAGTCTACGGAAGAACGGAGATACGCAGTATTTT. This gives the protein CASSLRKNGDTQYF.

The sample holds many counts of this clonotype. The chain uses TRBV20-1 and TRBJ2-1, with a tentative D call TRBD1 (6 bases). The CDR3 spans 14 residues. V lost 3 bases, J lost 4 bases, and 13 bases lay in between. Germline V lookup: CDR1 DFQATT, CDR2 SNEGSKA (reference sequence). The CDR3 coding sequence is TGCAGTGCTAGCGGCAGGGGTGGGTACAATGAGCAGTTCTTC. Encoded protein: CSASGRGGYNEQFF.

The chain couples TRBV12-3 or TRBV12-4 to TRBJ2-5; D is possibly TRBD1 (6 bases). The CDR3 consists of 15 residues. V gave up 5 bases and J gave up 2 bases, with 15 bases separating them. The CDR3 DNA is TGTGCCAGCAGTCCGACAGGTCTGATTCAAGAGACCCAGTACTTC. Protein sequence: CASSPTGLIQETQYF.

This clonotype was observed many times. The V call is TRBV12-3 or TRBV12-4, the J call TRBJ2-5; 16 bases map to TRBD2. There are 20 residues in the CDR3. Trimming cost V 5 bases and J 5 bases; bases outside gene matches: 17. The CDR3 protein is CASSPHGTSGRALFGETQYF. The DNA for the CDR3 is TGTGCCAGCAGTCCGCACGGGACTAGCGGGAGGGCCCTCTTTGGGGAGACCCAGTACTTC.

This clonotype was counted many times. The chain carries TRBV9 and TRBJ1-1, with D unresolved. There are 14 residues in the CDR3. With 3 bases removed from V and 4 bases from J, the gap between germline ends came to 13 bases. Germline CDR1 and CDR2: SGDLS and YYNGEE. The CDR3 DNA reads as TGTGCCAGCAGCGCAACCCCCACCGGCACTGAAGCTTTCTTT. Protein product: CASSATPTGTEAFF.

This clonotype was counted at least ten times. V usage is TRBV12-3 or TRBV12-4 and J usage is TRBJ1-5; 11 bases agree with TRBD1. V gave up 5 bases and J gave up 6 bases; unmatched junction bases: 6. This CDR3 comprises 15 residues. This CDR3 is CASSDRDRGTQPQHF. The CDR3 DNA reads TGTGCCAGCAGTGACCGGGACAGGGGGACTCAGCCCCAGCATTTT.

The gene calls are TRBV23-1 and TRBJ2-5; 11 bases fit TRBD1. TRBV23-1 is designated an ORF whose function remains uncertain. The V and J ends lost 4 bases and 1 base, in that order; junction bases with no gene match: 5. The CDR3 is made up of 16 amino acids. In DNA form, the CDR3 reads TGCGCCAGCAGTCCCGGGACAGGGGGTTTCCAAGAGACCCAGTACTTC. The encoded protein is CASSPGTGGFQETQYF.

This clonotype was counted ten times or more. The chain links TRBV4-3 to TRBJ2-1, with TRBD2 matching 9 bases. The CDR3 has 16 residues. The junction had 4 bases not matched to a gene; V was cut back by 0 bases and J by 4 bases. Germline CDR1 and CDR2: LGHNA and YSLEER. CDR3 coding DNA: TGCGCCAGCAGCCAAGATCTGGCGGGAGGGTACAATGAGCAGTTCTTC. It yields the protein CASSQDLAGGYNEQFF.

This clonotype was counted at least ten times. The V gene is TRBV7-9, the J gene TRBJ2-1; TRBD2 might be the D (6 bases). CDR1 is SEHNR and CDR2 is FQNEAQ in the germline V gene (reference sequence). The V end was cut by 3 bases, the J end by 4 bases, with 13 bases between. This CDR3 region has 15 residues. The CDR3 DNA follows: TGTGCCAGCAGCTTCCCGACTAGAGCGTACAATGAGCAGTTCTTC. Protein: CASSFPTRAYNEQFF.

This clonotype came up many times. J is TRBJ2-1 and V is TRBV15; a weak D match, TRBD1 (6 bases). The CDR3 consists of 13 residues. Per germline, CDR1 LNHNV and CDR2 YYDKDF (reference sequence). V lost 2 bases and J lost 5, with 7 bases in between. In DNA, the CDR3 is TGTGCCACCAGCAGACAGGGGCACAATGAGCAGTTCTTC. Translated, it gives CATSRQGHNEQFF.

This clonotype was recorded at least ten times. The CDR3 here is CATSDSISPNYGYTF. The CDR3 DNA is TGTGCCACCAGTGACTCGATTAGCCCTAACTATGGCTACACCTTC. The chain carries TRBV24-1 and TRBJ1-2; D is uncertain. The V gene's germline CDR1 is KGHDR and CDR2 SFDVKD. The CDR3 consists of 15 residues. The V and J ends lost 4 bases and 0 bases respectively, with 11 bases between them.

V and J are TRBV7-2 and TRBJ2-3; 8 bases map to TRBD2. Germline V gene sequence: CDR1 SGHTA, CDR2 FQGNSA. The CDR3 length is 16 residues. Losses at the gene ends were 5 bases for V and 3 bases for J; bases not matched to a gene: 10. This chain's CDR3 is CASSLAPASGTDTQYF. The CDR3 region has the DNA TGTGCCAGCAGCCTCGCACCCGCTAGCGGGACAGATACGCAGTATTTT.

This clonotype was seen ten or more times. J is TRBJ1-1 and V is TRBV7-9; D remains unclear. The CDR3 spans 12 residues. Between the trimmed V and J ends, which lost 6 bases and 0 bases, there was a span of 5 bases. Looked up from germline, CDR1 is SEHNR and CDR2 is FQNEAQ (reference sequence). CDR3 residues: CASRWLNTEAFF. Here the CDR3 DNA reads TGTGCCAGCAGATGGTTGAACACTGAAGCTTTCTTT. Combining the CDR3 with reference TRBV7-9 and TRBJ1-1 gives the whole variable domain DTGVSQNPRHKITKRGQNVTFRCDPISEHNRLYWYRQTLGQGPEFLTYFQNEAQLEKSRLLSDRFSAERPKGSFSTLEIQRTEQGDSAMYLCASRWLNTEAFFGQGTRLTVV.

In this sample, this clonotype turned up a few times. The chain is built from TRBV20-1 and TRBJ2-1; maybe TRBD2 (5 bases). Trimming cost V 4 bases and J 10 bases, with 14 bases left between them. CDR1 and CDR2 from the germline V gene are DFQATT and SNEGSKA (reference sequence). There are 12 residues in the CDR3. CDR3 DNA sequence: TGCAGTGCTACCGATGAGGGAGAGGAGCAGTTCTTC. Residues: CSATDEGEEQFF.

V usage is TRBV28 and J usage is TRBJ2-4, with TRBD1 identical over 12 bases. The CDR3 spans 14 residues. V dropped 7 bases and J dropped 7; count of bases not matched to a gene: 5. Germline V gives CDR1 MDHEN, CDR2 SYDVKM. The CDR3 spells CASTRDRGPNIQYF. Written as DNA, the CDR3 is TGTGCCAGCACCCGGGACAGGGGGCCGAACATTCAGTACTTC.

The chain employs TRBV10-3 and TRBJ2-7; unclear D gene. The CDR3 length is 12 residues. Per the germline V gene, CDR1 is ENHRY and CDR2 is SYGVKD. V was pared by 4 bases and J by 5 bases, with 9 bases between. CDR3 residues: CAISVESHEQYF. CDR3 nucleotide sequence: TGTGCCATCAGTGTCGAGAGCCACGAGCAGTACTTC.

This clonotype was observed many times. The chain combines TRBV5-5 with TRBJ2-5, with D possibly TRBD1 on 6 matching bases. CDR1 is SGHKS and CDR2 is YYEKEE in the germline V gene (reference sequence). The CDR3 spans 17 residues. With 3 bases removed from V and 2 bases from J, the gap between germline ends came to 20 bases. This CDR3 is CASSSPPAGDAQETQYF. The CDR3 nucleotides read TGTGCCAGCAGCTCCCCCCCGGCAGGGGATGCGCAAGAGACCCAGTACTTC.

This clonotype was recorded at least ten times. The rearrangement joins TRBV29-1 to TRBJ2-1; TRBD2 aligns across 10 bases. CDR1 SQVTM and CDR2 ANQGSEA come from the germline V gene. This CDR3 has 14 residues. V dropped 4 bases and J dropped 5; count of bases not matched to a gene: 5. The CDR3 DNA reads as TGCAGCGTTGGGGGTCTAGCGGGAGACAATGAGCAGTTCTTC. Translation: CSVGGLAGDNEQFF.